The 9 T cell receptor beta chains listed next were all sequenced from one sample in a study of shared clonotypes between healthy human individuals. Cells designated naive CD8 were CD45RO-negative and were positively selected for CCR7, with terminally differentiated effector memory CD45RA+ cells excluded. The data were produced by immunoSEQ multiplex PCR, yet TCRdb's version contains in-frame clones alone and is incomplete. The sample includes around 2,000,000 clones, about 92% of them seen just once. Sequencing was done on a sample of naive CD8+ T cells from PBMCs. The receptor source for this set is a man younger than 35 in good health. Some clones in this sample may be carry-over from other donors' samples.

This clone was detected once. The chain joins TRBV7-9 to TRBJ2-1; no definite D call. The CDR3 has 14 amino acids. Germline V gene sequence: CDR1 SEHNR, CDR2 FQNEAQ (reference sequence). The V and J ends lost 1 base and 0 bases respectively, with 4 bases between them. CDR3 amino acids: CASSLGYSYNEQFF. In nucleotides, the CDR3 is TGTGCCAGCAGCTTAGGTTACTCCTACAATGAGCAGTTCTTC.

In this sample, this clone turned up once. This rearrangement joins TRBV7-2 to TRBJ1-3; D is undetermined. Trimming removed 2 bases from V and 0 bases from J, with 5 bases in between. The CDR3 length is 14 residues. Looked up from germline, CDR1 is SGHTA and CDR2 is FQGNSA. CDR3 sequence (DNA): TGTGCCAGCAGCTTAAAAAGCTCTGGAAACACCATATATTTT. Its translation is CASSLKSSGNTIYF.

The genes are TRBV19 and TRBJ1-5; no definite D call. V lost 3 bases, J lost 1 base, and 10 bases lay in between. CDR1 is LNHDA and CDR2 is SQIVND in the germline V gene (reference sequence). This CDR3 has 15 residues. The CDR3 nucleotides are TGTGCCAGTAGTATTTTCGGACCGAGCAATCAGCCCCAGCATTTT. Protein: CASSIFGPSNQPQHF.

The gene calls are TRBV6-6 and TRBJ1-2, with D unresolved. Germline V gives CDR1 MNHNY, CDR2 SVGAGI (reference sequence). Trimming took off 0 bases at V and 6 bases at J, with 8 bases between the two ends. The CDR3 totals 13 residues. The CDR3, as DNA: TGTGCCAGCAGTTACTCGAAAGGTCATGGCTACACCTTC. Translated: CASSYSKGHGYTF.

The chain links TRBV7-9 to TRBJ2-1; 7 bases line up with TRBD2. The CDR3 covers 18 residues. With 5 bases clipped from V and 6 bases from J, the junction kept 19 bases outside the gene matches. Looked up from germline, CDR1 is SEHNR and CDR2 is FQNEAQ (reference sequence). The CDR3 DNA follows: TGTGCCAGCAGCCACGGGACCACCCTCGGTGCGGGAGTCAATGAGCAGTTCTTC. Translated: CASSHGTTLGAGVNEQFF. Using reference TRBV7-9 and TRBJ2-1 for the parts outside the CDR3, the full variable domain is DTGVSQNPRHKITKRGQNVTFRCDPISEHNRLYWYRQTLGQGPEFLTYFQNEAQLEKSRLLSDRFSAERPKGSFSTLEIQRTEQGDSAMYLCASSHGTTLGAGVNEQFFGPGTRLTVL.

This sequence joins TRBV7-6 and TRBJ2-7, with D possibly TRBD2 on 6 matching bases. This CDR3 region has 12 residues. V lost 5 bases and J 5 bases, leaving 10 bases between the germline ends. The germline gives CDR1 SGHVS, CDR2 FNYEAQ. CDR3 bases: TGTGCCAGCAGCCCCCGGGAGAACGAGCAGTACTTC. It translates to CASSPRENEQYF. Supplemented by reference TRBV7-6 and TRBJ2-7, the full variable domain reads GAGVSQSPRYKVTKRGQDVALRCDPISGHVSLYWYRQALGQGPEFLTYFNYEAQQDKSGLPNDRFSAERPEGSISTLTIQRTEQRDSAMYRCASSPRENEQYFGPGTRLTVT.

The chain joins TRBV9 to TRBJ2-1, with D perhaps TRBD1 or TRBD2 (6 bases each). Trimming removed 3 bases at V and 0 bases at J, with 13 bases between. This CDR3 contains 16 residues. In germline, CDR1 is SGDLS, CDR2 YYNGEE. CDR3 DNA sequence: TGTGCCAGCAGCGCCAGGGGACTTAGCTCCTACAATGAGCAGTTCTTC. This codes for CASSARGLSSYNEQFF. Together with reference TRBV9 and TRBJ2-1, the CDR3 gives the full variable domain: DSGVTQTPKHLITATGQRVTLRCSPRSGDLSVYWYQQSLDQGLQFLIQYYNGEERAKGNILERFSAQQFPDLHSELNLSSLELGDSALYFCASSARGLSSYNEQFFGPGTRLTVL.

In its sample, this clone was seen once. This chain links TRBV27 with TRBJ2-7; TRBD1 agrees at 9 bases. Germline lookup yields CDR1 MNHEY and CDR2 SMNVEV (reference sequence). CDR3 length: 15 residues. The V and J ends lost 2 bases and 3 bases, in that order; junction bases with no gene match: 5. In DNA form, the CDR3 reads TGTGCCAGCAGTTTAAGGGGACAGGGTATCTACGAGCAGTACTTC. Residues: CASSLRGQGIYEQYF.

The chain joins TRBV2 to TRBJ1-5; 9 positions match TRBD1. The V segment lost 5 bases and the J segment 3 bases; nucleotides outside the gene matches: 5. This CDR3 contains 15 residues. Germline V gene sequence: CDR1 SNHLY, CDR2 FYNNEI. Here the CDR3 reads CASSRTGEVNQPQHF. In DNA, the CDR3 is TGTGCCAGCAGTCGGACAGGGGAGGTCAATCAGCCCCAGCATTTT.